Given below is one T cell receptor beta chain in context. No antigen is known for it. These data are taken from a study of shared clonotypes between healthy human individuals. General observations from the study: Estimated clonotype richness was generally higher in naive than memory subsets. Researchers sampled only blood; tissue repertoires likely differ.

Donors comprised only Caucasian adults living in Nashville, Tennessee. TCRdb keeps only in-frame clones here, not all; method: immunoSEQ multiplex PCR. The sample comprises about 2 million clones, roughly 94% of which are singletons, and approximately 0.13% rests with the top ten. The V segment lost 4 bases and the J segment 1 base; nucleotides outside the gene matches: 7. The CDR3 runs 16 residues. Germline V gene data show CDR1 as SEHNR and CDR2 as FQNEAQ (reference sequence). This chain links TRBV7-9 with TRBJ2-3; 8 positions match TRBD1. The sample comprised naive CD4+ T cells sorted from blood. As for subset: CD45RA+ positively selected. The sequence was collected from a man aged 18 to 35 in good health. CDR3 DNA: TGTGCCAGCAGCTCTCTAGGACAGGGTGGCACAGATACGCAGTATTTT. It yields the protein CASSSLGQGGTDTQYF.